These T cell receptor beta chains were read from a single sample in a study of CD4 T cells in relation to SARS-CoV-2 and coronaviruses. The protocol was immunoSEQ multiplex PCR, while the TCRdb copy is restricted to in-frame clones and leaves out a portion. The sample yields under 65,000 clones, just over 85% seen once. The sequencing sample was made of memory CD4+ T cells from PBMCs. These receptor sequences come from a human donor in good health. CDR3s include the opening cysteine and the closing phenylalanine or tryptophan. Each record gives: J gene, D gene, clone size, V gene, CDR3 protein, CDR3 DNA. D genes are given only for firm matches. Expanded clones are given a class, and other clones once, few, many or no size at all.

j_gene: TRBJ1-1
d_gene: NA
abundance: NA
v_gene: TRBV3-1/TRBV3-2
CDR3aa: CASSHSLGGRDTEAFF
CDR3nt: TGTGCCAGCAGCCATTCCCTAGGGGGTCGCGACACTGAAGCTTTCTTT

j_gene: TRBJ1-1
d_gene: NA
abundance: NA
v_gene: TRBV9
CDR3aa: CASSVVVGERRNTEAFF
CDR3nt: TGTGCCAGCAGCGTAGTAGTGGGGGAGAGGAGGAACACTGAAGCTTTCTTT

j_gene: TRBJ1-2
d_gene: NA
abundance: NA
v_gene: TRBV3-1/TRBV3-2
CDR3aa: CASSQESRAYGYTF
CDR3nt: TGTGCCAGCAGCCAAGAAAGCAGGGCCTATGGCTACACCTTC

j_gene: TRBJ1-6
d_gene: NA
abundance: NA
v_gene: TRBV19
CDR3aa: CASSIADQTSTPLHF
CDR3nt: TGTGCCAGTAGTATAGCGGACCAAACTTCGACACCCCTCCACTTT

j_gene: TRBJ1-1
d_gene: NA
abundance: NA
v_gene: TRBV7-3
CDR3aa: CASSPTEAQLSEAFF
CDR3nt: TGTGCCAGCAGTCCCACAGAGGCCCAACTGAGCGAAGCTTTCTTT

j_gene: TRBJ2-1
d_gene: TRBD1
abundance: NA
v_gene: TRBV27
CDR3aa: CASMEAGGVGYNEQFF
CDR3nt: TGTGCCAGCATGGAGGCAGGGGGTGTTGGCTACAATGAGCAGTTCTTC

j_gene: TRBJ2-2
d_gene: NA
abundance: NA
v_gene: TRBV18
CDR3aa: CASSPQGGARGFAGELFF
CDR3nt: TGTGCCAGCTCACCTCAAGGCGGGGCCCGAGGTTTCGCCGGGGAGCTGTTTTTT

j_gene: TRBJ2-3
d_gene: TRBD2
abundance: NA
v_gene: TRBV10-1
CDR3aa: CASSGLAGGGTDTQYF
CDR3nt: TGCGCCAGCAGTGGACTAGCGGGAGGCGGGACAGATACGCAGTATTTT

j_gene: TRBJ2-7
d_gene: TRBD1
abundance: NA
v_gene: TRBV6-5
CDR3aa: CASIPWDRPYEQYF
CDR3nt: TGTGCCAGCATCCCCTGGGACAGGCCCTACGAGCAGTACTTC

j_gene: TRBJ1-3
d_gene: NA
abundance: once
v_gene: TRBV30
CDR3aa: CAWSAPHYGSWGNTIYF
CDR3nt: TGTGCCTGGAGTGCGCCACACTATGGGTCCTGGGGAAACACCATATATTTT

j_gene: TRBJ2-7
d_gene: NA
abundance: NA
v_gene: TRBV18
CDR3aa: CASSQDAGARYEQYF
CDR3nt: TGTGCCAGCTCACAAGACGCCGGGGCGCGCTACGAGCAGTACTTC

j_gene: TRBJ2-7
d_gene: NA
abundance: NA
v_gene: TRBV3-1/TRBV3-2
CDR3aa: CASSRTTSYEQYF
CDR3nt: TGTGCCAGCAGCAGGACCACCTCCTACGAGCAGTACTTC

j_gene: TRBJ2-3
d_gene: TRBD2
abundance: once
v_gene: TRBV11-2
CDR3aa: CASSLTGGRTDTQYF
CDR3nt: TGTGCCAGCAGCTTAACGGGAGGACGCACAGATACGCAGTATTTT

j_gene: TRBJ1-1
d_gene: NA
abundance: NA
v_gene: TRBV12-3/TRBV12-4
CDR3aa: CASSLGGAEAFF
CDR3nt: TGTGCCAGCAGTTTGGGTGGCGCTGAAGCTTTCTTT

j_gene: TRBJ2-3
d_gene: NA
abundance: NA
v_gene: TRBV11-2
CDR3aa: CASSYYSSTDTQYF
CDR3nt: TGTGCCAGCAGCTACTATTCTAGCACAGATACGCAGTATTTT

j_gene: TRBJ2-3
d_gene: NA
abundance: NA
v_gene: TRBV5-1
CDR3aa: CASSLNLQTDTQYF
CDR3nt: TGCGCCAGCAGCTTGAACCTCCAAACAGATACGCAGTATTTT

j_gene: TRBJ1-4
d_gene: TRBD1
abundance: NA
v_gene: TRBV30
CDR3aa: CAWNRDRVGVGEKLFF
CDR3nt: TGTGCCTGGAACCGGGACAGGGTGGGGGTTGGGGAAAAACTGTTTTTT

j_gene: TRBJ2-7
d_gene: TRBD1
abundance: NA
v_gene: TRBV28
CDR3aa: CASRWGTGGLDEQYF
CDR3nt: TGTGCCAGCAGATGGGGGACAGGGGGGTTGGACGAGCAGTACTTC

j_gene: TRBJ2-1
d_gene: NA
abundance: few
v_gene: TRBV27
CDR3aa: CASSLSGYSRVQGEQFF
CDR3nt: TGTGCCAGCAGTTTATCGGGCTATTCTAGGGTGCAGGGGGAGCAGTTCTTC

j_gene: TRBJ2-2
d_gene: TRBD2
abundance: NA
v_gene: TRBV7-3
CDR3aa: CASSLLAGVYTGELFF
CDR3nt: TGTGCCAGCAGCTTACTAGCGGGAGTGTACACCGGGGAGCTGTTTTTT

j_gene: TRBJ2-5
d_gene: TRBD1
abundance: few
v_gene: TRBV30
CDR3aa: CAWRLLTGGAETQYF
CDR3nt: TGTGCCTGGAGACTGTTGACAGGGGGCGCGGAGACCCAGTACTTC

j_gene: TRBJ2-3
d_gene: NA
abundance: NA
v_gene: TRBV7-3
CDR3aa: CASSPGGSRTDTQYF
CDR3nt: TGTGCCAGCAGCCCAGGGGGGAGCCGCACAGATACGCAGTATTTT

j_gene: TRBJ2-5
d_gene: TRBD2
abundance: NA
v_gene: TRBV7-7
CDR3aa: CASSRGGSQETQYF
CDR3nt: TGTGCCAGCAGCCGGGGGGGGAGCCAAGAGACCCAGTACTTC

j_gene: TRBJ2-5
d_gene: TRBD1
abundance: NA
v_gene: TRBV5-1
CDR3aa: CASSSGQGASETQYF
CDR3nt: TGCGCCAGCAGTTCCGGACAGGGGGCGAGCGAGACCCAGTACTTC

j_gene: TRBJ2-7
d_gene: TRBD1
abundance: NA
v_gene: TRBV18
CDR3aa: CASSPGTGGSYEQYF
CDR3nt: TGTGCCAGCTCACCGGGGACAGGGGGCTCCTACGAGCAGTACTTC

j_gene: TRBJ2-7
d_gene: NA
abundance: few
v_gene: TRBV6-2/TRBV6-3
CDR3aa: CASSSYGAEQYF
CDR3nt: TGTGCCAGCAGCTCATACGGGGCCGAGCAGTACTTC

j_gene: TRBJ1-2
d_gene: NA
abundance: once
v_gene: TRBV7-8
CDR3aa: CASSQESGGPDYGYTF
CDR3nt: TGTGCCAGCAGCCAGGAATCGGGAGGGCCCGACTATGGCTACACCTTC

j_gene: TRBJ2-1
d_gene: TRBD2
abundance: NA
v_gene: TRBV18
CDR3aa: CASSQASGTGNEQFF
CDR3nt: TGTGCCAGCTCACAGGCTAGCGGGACCGGCAATGAGCAGTTCTTC

j_gene: TRBJ2-3
d_gene: NA
abundance: NA
v_gene: TRBV5-4
CDR3aa: CASSLEGDTQYF
CDR3nt: TGTGCCAGCAGCTTGGAGGGAGATACGCAGTATTTT

j_gene: TRBJ2-7
d_gene: NA
abundance: NA
v_gene: TRBV5-1
CDR3aa: CASSFLAGYEQYF
CDR3nt: TGCGCCAGCAGCTTTTTGGCAGGCTACGAGCAGTACTTC

j_gene: TRBJ2-6
d_gene: TRBD2
abundance: NA
v_gene: TRBV4-2
CDR3aa: CASSPTRTSGRHDGANVLTF
CDR3nt: TGTGCCAGCAGCCCTACAAGGACTAGCGGGAGACATGACGGGGCCAACGTCCTGACTTTC

j_gene: TRBJ1-5
d_gene: NA
abundance: NA
v_gene: TRBV5-1
CDR3aa: CASSLDGDSNQPQHF
CDR3nt: TGCGCCAGCAGCTTGGATGGGGACAGCAATCAGCCCCAGCATTTT

j_gene: TRBJ1-2
d_gene: NA
abundance: NA
v_gene: TRBV28
CDR3aa: CASSLDSYGYTF
CDR3nt: TGTGCCAGCAGTTTGGACAGCTATGGCTACACCTTC

j_gene: TRBJ2-1
d_gene: TRBD1
abundance: NA
v_gene: TRBV27
CDR3aa: CASSLRRPGQGASDEQFF
CDR3nt: TGTGCCAGCAGCTTACGCCGCCCGGGACAGGGCGCCAGCGATGAGCAGTTCTTC

j_gene: TRBJ2-4
d_gene: NA
abundance: NA
v_gene: TRBV7-9
CDR3aa: CASSYDNRNIQYF
CDR3nt: TGTGCCAGCAGCTACGACAACAGAAACATTCAGTACTTC

j_gene: TRBJ2-1
d_gene: TRBD2
abundance: NA
v_gene: TRBV19
CDR3aa: CASSTKPPGTSSSNEQFF
CDR3nt: TGTGCCAGTAGCACAAAACCCCCCGGGACTAGTTCATCCAATGAGCAGTTCTTC

j_gene: TRBJ2-3
d_gene: NA
abundance: NA
v_gene: TRBV3-1/TRBV3-2
CDR3aa: CASSPDTGRRGLTDTQYF
CDR3nt: TGTGCCAGCAGCCCCGACACAGGCAGGCGGGGCCTCACAGATACGCAGTATTTT

j_gene: TRBJ2-2
d_gene: NA
abundance: NA
v_gene: TRBV5-1
CDR3aa: CASSWDKTSTGELFF
CDR3nt: TGCGCCAGCAGTTGGGACAAGACGAGCACCGGGGAGCTGTTTTTT

j_gene: TRBJ2-1
d_gene: NA
abundance: NA
v_gene: TRBV7-9
CDR3aa: CASSHRDNSYNEQFF
CDR3nt: TGTGCCAGCAGTCACCGGGACAACTCCTACAATGAGCAGTTCTTC

j_gene: TRBJ1-2
d_gene: TRBD1
abundance: few
v_gene: TRBV7-8
CDR3aa: CASSLVSGGINYGYTF
CDR3nt: TGTGCCAGCAGCTTAGTCTCAGGGGGCATTAACTATGGCTACACCTTC

j_gene: TRBJ2-5
d_gene: NA
abundance: NA
v_gene: TRBV5-1
CDR3aa: CASSPGRTLAETQYF
CDR3nt: TGCGCCAGCAGCCCTGGACGTACGTTGGCAGAGACCCAGTACTTC

j_gene: TRBJ2-1
d_gene: NA
abundance: NA
v_gene: TRBV18
CDR3aa: CASSSGDEQFF
CDR3nt: TGTGCCAGCTCATCCGGGGATGAGCAGTTCTTC

j_gene: TRBJ1-1
d_gene: NA
abundance: NA
v_gene: TRBV3-1/TRBV3-2
CDR3aa: CASSQPQGRGPEAFF
CDR3nt: TGTGCCAGCAGCCAACCACAGGGTAGGGGACCTGAAGCTTTCTTT